This TCR beta chain was profiled in a study of blood T cell repertoires in COVID-19. As originally analysed: Estimated nucleated cell counts came from reference gene primer amplification. The table came from immunoSEQ multiplex PCR; TCRdb's copy has only in-frame clones and leaves some out. Clonal size and the V and J genes are those of that table, whereas D and trimming came from the DNA. The sample yields tens of thousands of clones, roughly 85% seen once. This clone has just one count. In germline, CDR1 is LNHDA, CDR2 SQIVND (reference sequence). This CDR3 is 13 amino acids long. Trimming took 9 bases from V and 8 from J; bases not matched to a gene: 9.

The TCR sequence derives from a man between 40 and 49 years old with acute or convalescent COVID-19. The chain recombines TRBV19 with TRBJ2-1; TRBD2 matches 8 bases. Sequences were obtained from peripheral blood. CDR3 residues: CASRGRGADEQFF. CDR3 nucleotides: TGTGCCAGCCGGGGGCGGGGGGCTGATGAGCAGTTCTTC.